Below are 21 T cell receptor beta chains sequenced from a single sample in a study of blood T cell repertoires in COVID-19. Sequenced by immunoSEQ multiplex PCR; TCRdb stores in-frame clones only, minus some. The data show 85,000 to 120,000 clones, 75% to 90% seen once. Sequencing was performed on peripheral blood. These receptors came from a human donor in a cohort sampled during active COVID-19.

CDR3 nucleotides: TGTGCCAGCAGTTACGGGGGCAGCACAGATACGCAGTATTTT. It specifies CASSYGGSTDTQYF. V and J are TRBV6-6 and TRBJ2-3, with a tentative D call TRBD1 (6 bases). Trimming removed 2 bases at V and 0 bases at J, with 6 bases between. Germline V gene lookup returns CDR1 MNHNY and CDR2 SVGAGI (reference sequence). This CDR3 comprises 14 residues.

This clone was seen just once. V gene TRBV7-9 combines with J gene TRBJ2-2, with TRBD1 matching over 8 bases. Losses at the gene ends were 5 bases for V and 5 bases for J; bases not matched to a gene: 19. CDR3 length: 19 amino acids. The germline V gene encodes CDR1 SEHNR and CDR2 FQNEAQ (reference sequence). CDR3 residues: CASSTDLYRQGAGTGELFF. DNA for the CDR3: TGTGCCAGCAGCACAGATCTGTACCGGCAGGGGGCAGGAACCGGGGAGCTGTTTTTT. The variable domain in full, completed from reference TRBV7-9 and TRBJ2-2, reads DTGVSQNPRHKITKRGQNVTFRCDPISEHNRLYWYRQTLGQGPEFLTYFQNEAQLEKSRLLSDRFSAERPKGSFSTLEIQRTEQGDSAMYLCASSTDLYRQGAGTGELFFGEGSRLTVL.

V is TRBV14 and J is TRBJ2-1; D is uncertain. The length of the CDR3 is 14 residues. CDR1 and CDR2 from the germline V gene are SGHDN and FVKESK. The V and J ends lost 1 base and 6 bases respectively, with 10 bases between them. CDR3 loop: CASSQGSRFNEQFF. For the CDR3, the DNA is TGTGCCAGCAGCCAAGGGAGCCGATTCAATGAGCAGTTCTTC.

The chain couples TRBV7-9 to TRBJ1-4; D not resolved. V dropped 3 bases and J dropped 12 bases, with 17 bases sitting between them. Germline assignment: CDR1 SEHNR and CDR2 FQNEAQ (reference sequence). The CDR3 covers 14 residues. The CDR3 DNA follows: TGTGCCAGCAGCTTTAGTGGGTCCTTCGGAGAACTGTTTTTT. Encoded protein: CASSFSGSFGELFF.

V usage is TRBV11-3 and J usage is TRBJ2-1; D is perhaps TRBD2 (5 bases). This CDR3 has 14 residues. With 8 bases removed from V and 0 bases from J, the gap between germline ends came to 11 bases. Germline V gives CDR1 SGHNT, CDR2 YENEEA. The DNA for the CDR3 is TGTGCCAGCGGGGAGTCTAGCTCCTACAATGAGCAGTTCTTC. Protein product: CASGESSSYNEQFF.

The CDR3 region has the DNA TGTGCCAGCAGCGCCGGGACAGCCTCTGGAAACACCATATATTTT. Protein: CASSAGTASGNTIYF. The chain joins TRBV9 to TRBJ1-3; TRBD1 aligns across 7 bases. The trim removed 3 bases at V and 0 bases at J, leaving 3 bases unmatched. This CDR3 region has 15 residues. The germline V gene encodes CDR1 SGDLS and CDR2 YYNGEE.

V gene TRBV27 combines with J gene TRBJ2-1; 8 bases are a match to TRBD1. The CDR3 consists of 16 residues. Germline V lookup: CDR1 MNHEY, CDR2 SMNVEV (reference sequence). J lost 0 bases, V lost 5 bases, and 6 bases had no gene match. CDR3 nucleotide sequence: TGTGCCAGCAGTCGCCGAGGGACAGGCTCCTACAATGAGCAGTTCTTC. Amino acids: CASSRRGTGSYNEQFF.

The chain couples TRBV2 to TRBJ1-3; TRBD1 agrees at 7 bases. The germline CDR1 and CDR2 sequences are SNHLY and FYNNEI. With 1 base clipped from V and 4 bases from J, the junction kept 7 bases outside the gene matches. The CDR3 runs to 16 residues. For the CDR3, the DNA is TGTGCCAGCAGTGAAGAGGGGGCTACAGGGGGAAACACCATATATTTT. Translated: CASSEEGATGGNTIYF.

This clone appeared a single time. The chain joins TRBV18 to TRBJ1-2, with 8 bases identical to TRBD1. The CDR3 has 14 residues. Germline CDR1 and CDR2: KGHSH and LQKENI. V shed 3 bases and J 3 bases; nucleotides not matched to a gene: 3. Written as DNA, the CDR3 is TGTGCCAGCTCACCTTCGACAGGGGACTATGGCTACACCTTC. It is translated as CASSPSTGDYGYTF.

The genes are TRBV7-9 and TRBJ1-6, with TRBD1 matching over 7 bases. The CDR3 contains 15 residues. V was clipped by 1 base and J by 10 bases; unmatched bases: 7. CDR1 SEHNR and CDR2 FQNEAQ come from the germline V gene (reference sequence). Here the CDR3 DNA reads TGTGCCAGCAGCTTAGTGACAGGGAGCAACTCACCCCTCCACTTT. It encodes CASSLVTGSNSPLHF. Full variable domain (missing parts from reference TRBV7-9 and TRBJ1-6): DTGVSQNPRHKITKRGQNVTFRCDPISEHNRLYWYRQTLGQGPEFLTYFQNEAQLEKSRLLSDRFSAERPKGSFSTLEIQRTEQGDSAMYLCASSLVTGSNSPLHFGNGTRLTVT.

The chain carries TRBV4-3 and TRBJ1-2, with D maybe TRBD1 (5 bases). V lost 4 bases, J lost 4 bases, and 28 bases lay in between. CDR1 is LGHNA and CDR2 is YSLEER in the germline V gene. The CDR3 sequence is 19 residues long. Written as DNA, the CDR3 is TGCGCCAGCAGCCCACAGATCCTTTCGACCCTGGGGCACGGCTATGGCTACACCTTC. This sequence encodes CASSPQILSTLGHGYGYTF.

The chain links TRBV28 to TRBJ1-1; maybe TRBD1 (6 bases). The V gene's germline CDR1 is MDHEN and CDR2 SYDVKM. The CDR3 consists of 17 residues. The ends were cut back, 4 bases at V and 0 bases at J, with 18 bases in the middle. The CDR3 DNA sequence: TGTGCCAGCAGTTCTCCGGGCAGGGGACAAATGAACACTGAAGCTTTCTTT. Encoded protein: CASSSPGRGQMNTEAFF.

The J gene is TRBJ2-3, the V gene TRBV29-1, with 16 positions matching TRBD2. The CDR3 sequence is 15 residues long. CDR1 is SQVTM, CDR2 ANQGSEA, per germline. V shed 5 bases and J 7 bases; nucleotides not matched to a gene: 6. The CDR3 DNA reads TGCAGCGTTACCGGGACTAGCGGGGGGGCAAATACGCAGTATTTT. Amino acids: CSVTGTSGGANTQYF.

This chain uses TRBV27 with TRBJ2-2, with D possibly matching TRBD2 (6 bases). The V and J ends lost 5 bases and 5 bases respectively, with 12 bases between them. The CDR3 has 14 amino acids. Germline CDR1 is MNHEY and CDR2 is SMNVEV (reference sequence). The CDR3 protein is CASSRDGRTGELFF. In nucleotides, the CDR3 is TGTGCCAGCAGTCGTGACGGGAGAACCGGGGAGCTGTTTTTT.

V is TRBV7-2 and J is TRBJ2-3, with D possibly TRBD1 on 5 matching bases. This CDR3 is 15 amino acids long. The ends were cut back, 7 bases at V and 3 bases at J, with 17 bases in the middle. Germline CDR1 is SGHTA and CDR2 is FQGNSA. This CDR3 is CASTWTYERTDTQYF. In DNA form, the CDR3 reads TGTGCCAGCACCTGGACATACGAAAGGACAGATACGCAGTATTTT.

The V call is TRBV5-1, the J call TRBJ2-1, with D maybe TRBD1 (5 bases). Germline CDR1 and CDR2: SGHRS and YFSETQ. V lost 8 bases and J lost 2, with 14 bases in between. This CDR3 region has 14 residues. CDR3 amino acids: CASRLGLAYNEQFF. As DNA, the CDR3 is TGCGCCAGTCGGCTGGGGCTGGCCTACAATGAGCAGTTCTTC.

The chain is built from TRBV7-2 and TRBJ1-2; TRBD1 matches 11 bases. The CDR3 runs to 16 residues. Germline lookup yields CDR1 SGHTA and CDR2 FQGNSA. V shed 1 base and J 7 bases; nucleotides not matched to a gene: 8. The CDR3 bases are TGTGCCAGCAGCTTAGTGTACGGGACAGGGGGATTTGGCTACACCTTC. As protein: CASSLVYGTGGFGYTF. Full variable domain (remainder filled in from reference TRBV7-2 and TRBJ1-2): GAGVSQSPSNKVTEKGKDVELRCDPISGHTALYWYRQSLGQGLEFLIYFQGNSAPDKSGLPSDRFSAERTGGSVSTLTIQRTQQEDSAVYLCASSLVYGTGGFGYTFGSGTRLTVV.

The chain has TRBV6-6 and TRBJ1-2, with D uncertain. CDR1 and CDR2 (germline): MNHNY, SVGAGI (reference sequence). Trimming stripped 2 bases from V and 8 bases from J, with 9 bases between. The CDR3 has 12 amino acids. In DNA form, the CDR3 reads TGTGCCAGCAGTTACACGGGGTACGGCTACACCTTC. The encoded protein is CASSYTGYGYTF.

The chain is built from TRBV14 and TRBJ1-1; D perhaps matches TRBD1 (6 bases). CDR3 length: 16 amino acids. CDR1 is SGHDN, CDR2 FVKESK, per germline. The germline V and J ends were trimmed by 4 bases and 1 base, with 16 bases remaining between them. CDR3 nucleotides: TGTGCCAGCAGCCGGCGGGGGCCGAACGCGAACACTGAAGCTTTCTTT. Translation gives CASSRRGPNANTEAFF.

The CDR3 reads CATSRGGVSTDTQYF. CDR3 bases: TGTGCCACCAGCAGAGGCGGTGTTAGCACAGATACGCAGTATTTT. The genes are TRBV15 and TRBJ2-3; D gene unclear. CDR1 is LNHNV and CDR2 is YYDKDF in the germline V gene (reference sequence). The CDR3 is made up of 15 amino acids. V was pared by 1 base and J by 0 bases, with 8 bases between.

The chain carries TRBV7-3 and TRBJ2-1, with TRBD1 matching 8 bases. The V segment lost 4 bases and the J segment 9 bases; nucleotides outside the gene matches: 5. The CDR3 spans 13 residues. Looked up from germline, CDR1 is SGHTA and CDR2 is FQGTGA. The CDR3 sequence is CASSSDRGREQFF. DNA of the CDR3: TGTGCCAGCAGCTCAGACAGGGGTCGTGAGCAGTTCTTC. Based on the CDR3 plus reference TRBV7-3 and TRBJ2-1, the full variable domain is GAGVSQTPSNKVTEKGKYVELRCDPISGHTALYWYRQSLGQGPEFLIYFQGTGAADDSGLPNDRFFAVRPEGSVSTLKIQRTERGDSAVYLCASSSDRGREQFFGPGTRLTVL.